These 22 T cell receptor beta chains came from one sample sequenced in a study of T-cell memory formation after mild COVID-19. One entry per CDR3 protein, called by TCRdb with MiXCR from the 5' RACE reads. The table shows 45,000 to 55,000 distinct CDR3 sequences, with 9.3% occurring only once. Material for sequencing was PBMCs or a T cell subset sorted from them (not recorded which). The source of these receptors is an adult woman who had mild COVID-19 (a few samples of this study predate the infection). Cell type and time point are not known.

This clonotype was picked up a small number of times. This chain links TRBV6-2 or TRBV6-3 with TRBJ2-7; D is ambiguous. Germline CDR1 is MNHEY and CDR2 is SVGEGT. The CDR3 sequence is 13 residues long. With 2 bases removed from V and 1 base from J, the gap between germline ends came to 6 bases. CDR3 protein: CASSYVGSYEQYF. The CDR3 DNA is TGTGCCAGCAGTTACGTCGGGTCCTACGAGCAGTACTTC.

This clonotype came up a few times. V and J are TRBV7-2 and TRBJ2-7; D not certain. Germline V lookup: CDR1 SGHTA, CDR2 FQGNSA. The CDR3 spans 16 residues. The germline V and J ends were trimmed by 4 bases and 5 bases, with 21 bases remaining between them. CDR3: CASSWPPGSAGHEQYF. The CDR3 DNA reads as TGTGCCAGCAGCTGGCCGCCAGGCAGCGCCGGCCACGAGCAGTACTTC.

Regarding this clonotype: The conserved phenylalanine or tryptophan is not found at the CDR3 terminus, so this likely reflects a read error. The rearrangement links TRBV20-1 to TRBJ1-2, with a possible D match to TRBD1 (5 bases). CDR3 size: 13 residues. Germline V CDR1 and CDR2: DFQATT, SNEGSKA (reference sequence). Trimming shortened V by 8 bases and J by 0 bases, and 13 bases separated the two germline ends. The CDR3 sequence is CSPNGGTNYGYTL. In nucleotides, the CDR3 is TGCAGTCCAAATGGGGGGACTAACTATGGCTACACCTTA.

V usage is TRBV6-7 and J usage is TRBJ2-7; weak D call: TRBD1 (6 bases). TRBV6-7 is an ORF for which the function is uncertain. Trimming pared 2 bases from V and 0 bases from J, leaving 14 bases between. The CDR3 loop spans 16 amino acids. CDR3 sequence (DNA): TGTGCCAGCAGTTACCCGACAGGTACCGGCTCCTACGAGCAGTACTTC. Its protein product is CASSYPTGTGSYEQYF.

This rearrangement joins TRBV12-3 or TRBV12-4 to TRBJ1-2; D is unclear. This CDR3 has 15 amino acids. V lost 6 bases, J lost 2 bases, and 16 bases lay in between. Here the CDR3 DNA reads TGTGCCAGCAGCCCCGGACGGCGGCTAAACTATGGCTACACCTTC. The encoded protein is CASSPGRRLNYGYTF.

The chain combines TRBV7-6 with TRBJ1-3; D ambiguous. The CDR3 runs 16 residues. CDR1 SGHVS and CDR2 FNYEAQ come from the germline V gene. Trimming cost V 3 bases and J 0 bases, with 12 bases left between them. Here the CDR3 DNA reads TGTGCCAGCAGCTTCGCGACCAGACTCTCTGGAAACACCATATATTTT. It specifies CASSFATRLSGNTIYF.

The chain joins TRBV12-3 or TRBV12-4 to TRBJ2-1; the D gene is possibly TRBD1 (5 bases). This CDR3 spans 13 amino acids. The V and J ends lost 0 bases and 9 bases respectively, with 9 bases between them. CDR3 protein: CASSLAQGAEQFF. The DNA of the CDR3 is TGTGCCAGCAGTTTAGCCCAAGGGGCTGAGCAGTTCTTC.

The table lists this clonotype with many counts. The chain employs TRBV12-3 or TRBV12-4 and TRBJ1-2; 8 nucleotides align to TRBD1. Trimming cost V 2 bases and J 5 bases; bases outside gene matches: 16. The CDR3 totals 18 residues. CDR3 nucleotide sequence: TGTGCCAGCAGTTTAAGGACAGGGACCTCGTGGGGTAGATATGGCTACACCTTC. Protein: CASSLRTGTSWGRYGYTF.

The CDR3 loop reads CASSPGPSRANYGYTF. The CDR3 coding sequence is TGTGCCAGCAGCCCGGGGCCCTCAAGGGCTAACTATGGCTACACCTTC. This rearrangement joins TRBV5-6 to TRBJ1-2; TRBD1 might be the D (5 bases). CDR1 and CDR2 from the germline V gene are SGHDT and YYEEEE. V lost 4 bases and J lost 0, with 16 bases in between. The CDR3 spans 16 residues.

CDR3 in DNA: TGTGCCAGCAGCTTTGGGGGCGGGAGGGCCAACAATGAGCAGTTCTTC. It is translated as CASSFGGGRANNEQFF. This chain joins TRBV5-8 and TRBJ2-1, with 9 bases that match TRBD2. The V gene end was trimmed by 2 bases and the J gene end by 5 bases; junction bases not matched to a gene: 8. Germline V gene sequence: CDR1 SGHTS, CDR2 YDEGEE. The CDR3 is made up of 16 amino acids.

The sample holds many counts of this clonotype. The rearrangement uses TRBV6-1 and TRBJ2-7, with D uncertain. Germline CDR1 reads MNHNS; CDR2 reads SASEGT. CDR3 length equals 11 residues. V lost 8 bases and J 3 bases, leaving 8 bases between the germline ends. CDR3 residues: CASRAVYEQYF. The CDR3 coding sequence is TGTGCCAGCCGGGCTGTCTACGAGCAGTACTTC.

This clonotype has just a few counts. The V gene is TRBV7-9, the J gene TRBJ2-6; D uncertain. The ends were cut back, 1 base at V and 3 bases at J, with 1 base in the middle. CDR3 length: 13 amino acids. Germline CDR1 SEHNR, CDR2 FQNEAQ (reference sequence). This CDR3 is CASSLGGANVLTF. The CDR3 region has the DNA TGTGCCAGCAGCTTAGGTGGGGCCAACGTCCTGACTTTC.

The gene calls are TRBV25-1 and TRBJ2-3, with 9 bases that match TRBD1. CDR3 size: 17 residues. Germline CDR1 MGHDK, CDR2 SYGVNS. Losses at the gene ends were 4 bases for V and 2 bases for J; bases not matched to a gene: 10. The CDR3 loop is CASSAVGGQGDTDTQYF. CDR3 in DNA: TGTGCCAGCAGTGCCGTTGGGGGACAGGGTGACACAGATACGCAGTATTTT.

The rearrangement links TRBV15 to TRBJ1-2; no clear D. The ends were cut back, 8 bases at V and 8 bases at J, with 15 bases in the middle. Germline assignment: CDR1 LNHNV and CDR2 YYDKDF (reference sequence). The CDR3 sequence is 12 residues long. The CDR3 nucleotides are TGTGCCACCGGGATGCAGGAAGGAGGCTACACCTTC. Translated, it gives CATGMQEGGYTF.

This rearrangement joins TRBV27 to TRBJ1-2, with TRBD1 matching over 7 bases. The CDR3 runs 14 residues. Trimming cost V 5 bases and J 4 bases; bases outside gene matches: 7. Germline V lookup: CDR1 MNHEY, CDR2 SMNVEV (reference sequence). In DNA form, the CDR3 reads TGTGCCAGCAGTCTCCGACAGGGAGGCTATGGCTACACCTTC. This sequence encodes CASSLRQGGYGYTF.

CDR3 bases: TGTGCCAGCAGCTCCACCTCAGGGACGGGCACTGAAGCTTTCTTT. Encoded protein: CASSSTSGTGTEAFF. The chain recombines TRBV11-2 with TRBJ1-1, with TRBD1 as a possible D gene (5 bases). V dropped 4 bases and J dropped 4 bases, with 16 bases sitting between them. Germline V gene data show CDR1 as SGHAT and CDR2 as FQNNGV. This CDR3 is 15 amino acids long.

Comment on this clonotype: This may be a read error, as it is one base from a much larger clone. The V call is TRBV5-1, the J call TRBJ1-1, with a weak D call TRBD1 (5 bases). CDR1 is SGHRS and CDR2 is YFSETQ in the germline V gene. The CDR3 runs to 15 residues. The CDR3 loop reads CASSLGGQGNNEAFF. The DNA of the CDR3 is TGCGCCAGCAGCTTGGGGGGCCAAGGGAACAATGAAGCTTTCTTT.

The chain links TRBV6-1 to TRBJ2-5; D may be TRBD2 (6 bases). Trimming took 7 bases from V and 5 from J, leaving 14 bases between them. Germline V gene data show CDR1 as MNHNS and CDR2 as SASEGT. There are 13 residues in the CDR3. The chain's CDR3 is CASNLAVGETQYF. In nucleotides, the CDR3 is TGTGCCAGCAACTTAGCGGTCGGGGAGACCCAGTACTTC.

This clonotype has a count of ten or more. V and J are TRBV25-1 and TRBJ1-5; the D is unclear. V dropped 4 bases and J dropped 4 bases, with 5 bases sitting between them. Germline values: CDR1 MGHDK, CDR2 SYGVNS. There are 12 residues in the CDR3. This chain's CDR3 is CASSGPNQPQHF. For the CDR3, the DNA is TGTGCCAGCAGTGGCCCTAATCAGCCCCAGCATTTT.

The chain uses TRBV19 and TRBJ1-2, with D uncertain. Germline CDR1 is LNHDA and CDR2 is SQIVND (reference sequence). Between the trimmed V and J ends, which lost 1 base and 2 bases, there was a span of 5 bases. The CDR3 consists of 13 residues. DNA for the CDR3: TGTGCCAGTAGTATAGGCAGAAACTATGGCTACACCTTC. It specifies CASSIGRNYGYTF.

This clonotype turned up a few times. This sequence joins TRBV19 and TRBJ1-5; weak D call: TRBD1 (5 bases). The CDR3 totals 15 residues. V was shortened by 3 bases and J by 2 bases, with 11 bases between the two germline ends. CDR1 is LNHDA and CDR2 is SQIVND in the germline V gene (reference sequence). Written as DNA, the CDR3 is TGTGCCAGTAGTATTGGGGGAGGCGGCAATCAGCCCCAGCATTTT. Its translation is CASSIGGGGNQPQHF.

CDR3 coding DNA: TGCGCCAGCAGCCCATCTGGGACAAGGAACACCGGGGAGCTGTTTTTT. As protein: CASSPSGTRNTGELFF. J is TRBJ2-2 and V is TRBV5-1, with D perhaps TRBD1 (6 bases). The CDR3 covers 16 residues. The V and J ends lost 4 bases and 1 base respectively, with 14 bases between them. Germline CDR1 and CDR2: SGHRS and YFSETQ.